This T cell receptor (beta chain) was captured by sequencing in a study of blood T cell repertoires in COVID-19. Turning to the study itself: Sources were T cells, B-cell-depleted T cells, or PBMCs; the material itself was cDNA or gDNA.

Produced via immunoSEQ multiplex PCR; TCRdb's table is partial and in-frame only. In the table there are about 400,000 clones, 88% of which are singletons. The sample holds one count of this clone. Recruitment covered fewer than 25 US areas and drew participants whose ages spanned about 18 to 90 years. Per the germline V gene, CDR1 is SGHAT and CDR2 is FQNNGV. V lost 5 bases, J lost 4 bases, and 14 bases lay in between. The CDR3 is made up of 14 amino acids. The receptor was derived from a woman aged 40-49 years with acute COVID-19. The sequencing input was PBMCs or T cells enriched from blood (not recorded which). The V and J genes are TRBV11-2 and TRBJ1-2, with D perhaps TRBD1 (6 bases). CDR3 sequence: CASSQIQGAYGYTF. CDR3 coding DNA: TGTGCCAGCAGCCAAATACAGGGTGCCTATGGCTACACCTTC.